Presented here are 13 T cell receptor beta chains from one specimen sequenced in a study of T-cell memory formation after mild COVID-19. TCRdb redid the calling of the 5' RACE reads with MiXCR, one entry per CDR3 protein. The sample lists 30,000 to 45,000 distinct CDR3 sequences; about an eighth were seen once. What was sequenced was PBMCs or a T cell subset sorted from them (not recorded which). These receptors were collected from a man aged 18 to 35 who had mild COVID-19 (a few samples of this study predate the infection). Cell type and time point are not known.

This clonotype was counted many times. V usage is TRBV18 and J usage is TRBJ2-2, with 8 nucleotides matching TRBD1. CDR1 KGHSH and CDR2 LQKENI come from the germline V gene. CDR3 length: 16 residues. Unmatched junction bases numbered 7, after V lost 4 bases and J lost 3 bases. In nucleotides, the CDR3 is TGTGCCAGCTCACAGGACAGGGTCGGATACACCGGGGAGCTGTTTTTT. The encoded protein is CASSQDRVGYTGELFF.

This clonotype was detected ten times or more. CDR3 nucleotides: TGTGCCAGCAGTTATCAGACCGGGACAGGGAATGGCTACACCTTC. Translated, it gives CASSYQTGTGNGYTF. The genes are TRBV6-6 and TRBJ1-2; 9 nucleotides align to TRBD1. CDR3 length: 15 amino acids. In germline, CDR1 is MNHNY, CDR2 SVGAGI (reference sequence). The ends lost 3 bases at V and 6 bases at J; junction bases unmatched: 8.

This clonotype appeared many times. V and J are TRBV5-1 and TRBJ2-1; 12 nucleotides align to TRBD2. The V gene end was trimmed by 4 bases and the J gene end by 6 bases; junction bases not matched to a gene: 5. The CDR3 totals 15 residues. CDR1 SGHRS and CDR2 YFSETQ come from the germline V gene. CDR3 DNA sequence: TGCGCCAGCAGCATGGGGACTAGCGGGCGCAATGAGCAGTTCTTC. Translated, it gives CASSMGTSGRNEQFF.

This clonotype was detected many times. The V gene is TRBV7-6, the J gene TRBJ2-1; no definite D call. The length of the CDR3 is 15 residues. Germline V gene sequence: CDR1 SGHVS, CDR2 FNYEAQ. Trimming stripped 4 bases from V and 0 bases from J, with 10 bases between. The CDR3 coding sequence is TGTGCCAGCAGCTCGGCGATTAGCTCCTACAATGAGCAGTTCTTC. Amino acid sequence: CASSSAISSYNEQFF.

V and J are TRBV20-1 and TRBJ1-3; 9 bases map to TRBD1. CDR1 and CDR2 from the germline V gene are DFQATT and SNEGSKA (reference sequence). This CDR3 comprises 13 residues. The J segment lost 7 bases and the V segment lost 4 bases, leaving 5 bases of the junction unmatched. The CDR3: CSAKTGGWNTIYF. Written as DNA, the CDR3 is TGCAGTGCTAAGACAGGGGGTTGGAACACCATATATTTT.

This clonotype was detected ten times or more. The V and J genes are TRBV20-1 and TRBJ2-1; 12 bases line up with TRBD2. Germline trimming cut 0 bases from V and 4 bases from J; bases unmatched to any gene: 16. Germline assignment: CDR1 DFQATT and CDR2 SNEGSKA (reference sequence). CDR3 length: 20 residues. The CDR3 spells CSARDVSGASGGAYYNEQFF. The CDR3 DNA reads TGCAGTGCTAGAGATGTGTCGGGAGCTAGCGGGGGGGCTTATTACAATGAGCAGTTCTTC.

This clonotype has a count of ten or more. The rearrangement joins TRBV10-3 to TRBJ1-1; the D gene is possibly TRBD1 (5 bases). The V end lost 2 bases, the J end lost 5 bases, and 12 bases lay between the germline ends. CDR3 length: 14 amino acids. Germline-derived CDR1 and CDR2 are ENHRY and SYGVKD. The DNA of the CDR3 is TGTGCCATCAGTGAGGGGGCCGGGCAGACTGAAGCTTTCTTT. Residues: CAISEGAGQTEAFF.

The table lists this clonotype with many counts. The gene calls are TRBV15 and TRBJ1-4; weak D call: TRBD1 (5 bases). Trimming pared 7 bases from V and 0 bases from J, leaving 12 bases between. The CDR3 sequence is 15 residues long. Germline-derived CDR1 and CDR2 are LNHNV and YYDKDF (reference sequence). The CDR3 nucleotides are TGTGCCACCAAGAAACAGGAGACAACTAATGAAAAACTGTTTTTT. Encoded protein: CATKKQETTNEKLFF.

The gene calls are TRBV3-2 and TRBJ2-1; TRBD2 is the table's D call, not checked against the DNA. TRBV3-2 is labeled a pseudogene. The CDR3 runs 18 residues. CDR3 in amino acids: CASSQEERGAIPANEQFF. The DNA of the CDR3 is TGTGCCAGCAGCCAAGAAGAGCGGGGGGCCATTCCCGCCAATGAGCAGTTCTTC.

This clonotype was picked up a small number of times. V is TRBV6-6 and J is TRBJ1-1; D not resolved. The CDR3 has 13 amino acids. CDR1 is MNHNY, CDR2 SVGAGI, per germline (reference sequence). Trimming took 6 bases from V and 2 from J, leaving 10 bases between them. CDR3 region: CASSYATNTEAFF. In DNA form, the CDR3 reads TGTGCCAGCAGCTATGCGACTAACACTGAAGCTTTCTTT.

This clonotype was seen ten or more times. The chain employs TRBV6-2 or TRBV6-3 and TRBJ1-6, with D possibly TRBD1 on 5 matching bases. Germline CDR1 reads MNHEY; CDR2 reads SVGEGT. This CDR3 comprises 17 residues. V lost 6 bases and J lost 3, with 18 bases in between. The DNA for the CDR3 is TGTGCCAGCAGCCGAAATCGGGACGGACGCTATAATTCACCCCTCCACTTT. It codes for CASSRNRDGRYNSPLHF.

This clonotype was seen at least ten times. V and J are TRBV7-8 and TRBJ2-1, with 11 bases matching TRBD2. V shed 5 bases, J shed 7 bases, and the junction held 10 bases outside the gene matches. Germline V lookup: CDR1 SGHVS, CDR2 FQNEAQ. This CDR3 is built from 16 residues. The chain's CDR3 is CASSVLAGVDRNEQFF. In nucleotides, the CDR3 is TGTGCCAGCAGCGTACTAGCGGGGGTCGACAGGAATGAGCAGTTCTTC.

The table lists this clonotype with many counts. The J gene is TRBJ2-7, the V gene TRBV20-1; D is uncertain. The CDR3 has 13 amino acids. Trimming pared 3 bases from V and 2 bases from J, leaving 11 bases between. CDR1 and CDR2 from the germline V gene are DFQATT and SNEGSKA (reference sequence). The CDR3 protein is CSARHYATYEQYV. The CDR3 DNA reads as TGCAGTGCTAGGCACTACGCGACCTACGAGCAGTACGTC.